Reported below is one T cell receptor beta chain. The data are from a study of T cell responses to AZD1222 COVID-19 vaccine. Study details: Both about-4-week and about-12-week second-dose recipients were combined.

CDR1 is LNHNV and CDR2 is YYDKDF in the germline V gene (reference sequence). Between the trimmed V and J ends, which lost 1 base and 11 bases, there was a span of 14 bases. CDR3 length: 13 residues. Profiled with immunoSEQ multiplex PCR; TCRdb holds only in-frame clones, not every one. The data contain about 110,000 clones, about 92% of them singletons. The starting material was peripheral blood, obtained on day 0 of AZD1222 vaccination. The receptor was derived from an adult in good health. V and J are TRBV15 and TRBJ1-2; tentative D call: TRBD1 (5 bases). In DNA form, the CDR3 reads TGTGCCACCAGCAGAGTCGGGCAGGGAGCTTACACCTTC. Amino acid sequence: CATSRVGQGAYTF.